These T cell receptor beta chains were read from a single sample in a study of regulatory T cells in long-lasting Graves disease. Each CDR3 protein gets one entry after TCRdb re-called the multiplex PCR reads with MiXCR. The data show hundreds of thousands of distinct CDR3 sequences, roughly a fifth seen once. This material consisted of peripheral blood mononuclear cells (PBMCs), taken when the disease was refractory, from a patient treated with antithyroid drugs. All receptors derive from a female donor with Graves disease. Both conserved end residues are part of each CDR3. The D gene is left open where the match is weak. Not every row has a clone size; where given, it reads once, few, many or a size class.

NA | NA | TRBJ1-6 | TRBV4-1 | CASSHGRWDNSPLHF | TGCGCCAGCAGCCACGGACGATGGGATAATTCACCCCTCCACTTT
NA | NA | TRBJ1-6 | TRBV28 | CASSEDLSSYNSPLHF | TGTGCCAGCAGTGAAGACCTGAGCTCCTATAATTCACCCCTCCACTTT
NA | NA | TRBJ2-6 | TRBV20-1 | CSARVSRSGANVLTF | TGCAGTGCTAGAGTTAGTCGCTCTGGGGCCAACGTCCTGACTTTC
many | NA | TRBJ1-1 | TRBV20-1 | CSARPVGRRNTEAFF | TGCAGTGCTCGTCCTGTAGGGAGGAGGAACACTGAAGCTTTCTTT
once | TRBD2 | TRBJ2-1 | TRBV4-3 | CASSLGLVRDNEQFF | TGCGCCAGCAGCCTCGGACTAGTAAGGGATAATGAGCAGTTCTTC
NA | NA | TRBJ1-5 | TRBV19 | CASSIGSGLHQPQHF | TGTGCCAGTAGTATCGGGTCAGGGCTCCATCAGCCCCAGCATTTT
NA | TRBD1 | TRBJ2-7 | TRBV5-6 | CASSVVQGAYEQYF | TGTGCCAGCAGCGTTGTTCAGGGGGCCTACGAGCAGTACTTC
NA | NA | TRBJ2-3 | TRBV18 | CASSILPGTDTQYF | TGTGCCAGCTCGATCCTACCGGGCACAGATACGCAGTATTTT
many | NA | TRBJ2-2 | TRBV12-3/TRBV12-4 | CASSSMKVDGRGVLELFF | TGTGCCAGCAGCTCAATGAAGGTGGACGGCAGGGGAGTTTTGGAGCTGTTTTTT
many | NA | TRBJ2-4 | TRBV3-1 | CASSQLANLKNIQYF | TGTGCCAGCAGCCAATTGGCCAACCTCAAAAACATTCAGTACTTC
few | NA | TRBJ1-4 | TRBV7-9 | CASSPTNAYEKLFF | TGTGCCAGCAGCCCCACAAACGCGTATGAGAAACTGTTTTTT
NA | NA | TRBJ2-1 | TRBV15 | CATSRVLGVFRNEQFF | TGTGCCACCAGCAGAGTCCTCGGGGTCTTTAGGAATGAGCAGTTCTTC
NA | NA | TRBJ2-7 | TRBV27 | CASTPRVGGSGEQYF | TGTGCCAGCACCCCAAGAGTAGGGGGGTCGGGAGAGCAGTACTTC